These 20 T cell receptor beta chains came from one sample sequenced in a study of technical replicates of blood from several donors. Repertoires were generated with immunoSEQ multiplex PCR, while TCRdb's copy carries only in-frame clones and drops some. The data contain over 65,000 clones, 95% to 98% of them singletons. The sample was T cells isolated from PBMCs. The receptors were gathered from a human donor in good health.

The chain combines TRBV10-2 with TRBJ1-2, with 9 bases identical to TRBD1. With V trimmed by 7 bases and J by 6 bases, 18 bases remained unmatched. The CDR3 is 17 amino acids. CDR1 and CDR2 from the germline V gene are WSHSY and SAAADI. The CDR3: CASTKLIGTGFPNGYTF. The CDR3 nucleotides are TGCGCCAGCACCAAGTTGATCGGGACAGGGTTTCCGAATGGCTACACCTTC.

This chain links TRBV27 with TRBJ1-1, with D unresolved. CDR3 length: 14 amino acids. Germline loops: CDR1 MNHEY, CDR2 SMNVEV (reference sequence). V lost 1 base to trimming and J lost 3 bases, with 9 bases between them. The CDR3 sequence is CASSLFEGYTEAFF. CDR3 nucleotide sequence: TGTGCCAGCAGTTTATTTGAGGGCTACACTGAAGCTTTCTTT.

The V and J genes are TRBV18 and TRBJ2-7; D perhaps matches TRBD1 (6 bases). Trimming removed 1 base at V and 2 bases at J, with 12 bases between. The germline CDR1 and CDR2 sequences are KGHSH and LQKENI. CDR3 length: 15 residues. The CDR3 is CASSPQAGEPYEQYF. In DNA, the CDR3 is TGTGCCAGCTCACCACAGGCAGGGGAACCCTACGAGCAGTACTTC.

This clone came up once. V usage is TRBV2 and J usage is TRBJ2-2, with 12 bases lining up with TRBD2. Trimming at V came to 5 bases and at J to 0 bases, leaving 7 bases not matched to a gene. This CDR3 has 18 residues. CDR1 SNHLY and CDR2 FYNNEI come from the germline V gene. DNA for the CDR3: TGTGCCAGCAGTACCAGACTAGCGGGGGCCTCGAACACCGGGGAGCTGTTTTTT. This codes for CASSTRLAGASNTGELFF.

The genes are TRBV9 and TRBJ2-5; TRBD2 might be the D (5 bases). CDR3 length: 14 amino acids. V was pared by 0 bases and J by 2 bases, with 8 bases between. The germline gives CDR1 SGDLS, CDR2 YYNGEE. The CDR3 nucleotides read TGTGCCAGCAGCGTAGGCAGCGGACAAGAGACCCAGTACTTC. This encodes CASSVGSGQETQYF.

This chain uses TRBV4-1 with TRBJ1-2; D gene uncertain. This CDR3 spans 12 amino acids. V lost 3 bases and J 8 bases, leaving 10 bases between the germline ends. CDR1 is MGHRA, CDR2 YSYEKL, per germline. The CDR3 protein is CASSQEAGGYTF. CDR3 DNA: TGCGCCAGCAGCCAGGAAGCGGGGGGCTACACCTTC.

This clone was observed a handful of times. This chain links TRBV18 with TRBJ2-7, with D possibly matching TRBD1 (5 bases). CDR3 length: 14 residues. Germline V CDR1 and CDR2: KGHSH, LQKENI. The V end lost 4 bases, the J end lost 2 bases, and 12 bases lay between the germline ends. The CDR3 DNA follows: TGTGCCAGCTCACAGAGGACATTACCCTACGAGCAGTACTTC. It translates to CASSQRTLPYEQYF. Based on the CDR3 plus reference TRBV18 and TRBJ2-7, the full variable domain is NAGVMQNPRHLVRRRGQEARLRCSPMKGHSHVYWYRQLPEEGLKFMVYLQKENIIDESGMPKERFSAEFPKEGPSILRIQQVVRGDSAAYFCASSQRTLPYEQYFGPGTRLTVT.

The V gene is TRBV5-6, the J gene TRBJ2-6, with TRBD1 matching 7 bases. Germline trimming cut 4 bases from V and 0 bases from J; bases unmatched to any gene: 10. The germline V gene has CDR1 SGHDT and CDR2 YYEEEE. CDR3 length equals 18 residues. The CDR3 protein is CASSGDRDGGSGANVLTF. CDR3 in DNA: TGTGCCAGCAGCGGTGACAGGGATGGCGGCTCTGGGGCCAACGTCCTGACTTTC.

This clone was seen only once. The V gene is TRBV7-6, the J gene TRBJ2-7, with 9 nucleotides matching TRBD1. The CDR3 extends over 15 amino acids. V trimming: 6 bases; J trimming: 0 bases; junction bases outside the gene matches: 6. The germline V gene has CDR1 SGHVS and CDR2 FNYEAQ. The CDR3: CASSTAGQGSYEQYF. DNA of the CDR3: TGTGCCAGCAGTACCGCGGGACAGGGCTCCTACGAGCAGTACTTC.

The genes are TRBV11-2 and TRBJ2-5; D perhaps matches TRBD1 (5 bases). Deletions cut 5 bases from V and 0 bases from J, with 13 bases between. Per germline, CDR1 SGHAT and CDR2 FQNNGV. CDR3 length: 15 residues. In DNA, the CDR3 is TGTGCCAGCAGCCTACAGGTCGGATACCAAGAGACCCAGTACTTC. Its translation is CASSLQVGYQETQYF. The complete variable domain, with remaining parts taken from reference TRBV11-2 and TRBJ2-5, reads EAGVAQSPRYKIIEKRQSVAFWCNPISGHATLYWYQQILGQGPKLLIQFQNNGVVDDSQLPKDRFSAERLKGVDSTLKIQPAKLEDSAVYLCASSLQVGYQETQYFGPGTRLLVL.

This chain links TRBV7-3 with TRBJ2-1; 7 bases are shared with TRBD2. The CDR3 runs to 15 residues. Germline V CDR1 and CDR2: SGHTA, FQGTGA. Trimming cost V 2 bases and J 6 bases; bases outside gene matches: 7. CDR3 nucleotides: TGTGCCAGCAGCTTATCAGCGGGGTTCGGCAATGAGCAGTTCTTC. Encoded protein: CASSLSAGFGNEQFF.

The chain is built from TRBV27 and TRBJ1-1; 9 bases are shared with TRBD1. The CDR3 sequence is 16 residues long. J was trimmed by 4 bases and V by 7 bases; bases with no gene match: 13. Germline CDR1 MNHEY, CDR2 SMNVEV (reference sequence). CDR3 DNA sequence: TGTGCCAGCATTGGTTCCGGGACAGGGTTGGGCACTGAAGCTTTCTTT. Amino acids: CASIGSGTGLGTEAFF.

V gene TRBV11-2 combines with J gene TRBJ2-7, with TRBD2 matching 8 bases. The germline CDR1 and CDR2 sequences are SGHAT and FQNNGV. V lost 6 bases and J lost 2; bases outside the gene matches: 6. This CDR3 is built from 14 residues. This CDR3 is CASRPIAGPYEQYF. The CDR3 nucleotides read TGTGCCAGCAGACCTATAGCGGGACCCTACGAGCAGTACTTC.

The rearrangement uses TRBV6-1 and TRBJ1-1; D is perhaps TRBD1 (5 bases). This CDR3 contains 14 residues. V was trimmed by 2 bases and J by 6 bases, leaving 13 bases between them. CDR1 and CDR2 from the germline V gene are MNHNS and SASEGT. The CDR3 coding sequence is TGTGCCAGCAGTGAATTGTGGGGCCATCCTGAAGCTTTCTTT. Its translation is CASSELWGHPEAFF.

This sequence joins TRBV29-1 and TRBJ1-3, with 9 bases that match TRBD1. CDR1 and CDR2 (germline): SQVTM, ANQGSEA. The length of the CDR3 is 14 residues. V gave up 4 bases and J gave up 0 bases; unmatched junction bases: 1. CDR3 nucleotide sequence: TGCAGCGTTGTGGACAGGGGCTCTGGAAACACCATATATTTT. The encoded protein is CSVVDRGSGNTIYF.

A single count supports this clone. The J gene is TRBJ2-1, the V gene TRBV19, with 9 nucleotides matching TRBD2. V shed 3 bases and J 8 bases; nucleotides not matched to a gene: 17. Germline values: CDR1 LNHDA, CDR2 SQIVND (reference sequence). CDR3 length: 18 residues. The CDR3 region is CASSIPPWVAGEDHEQFF. The CDR3 nucleotides are TGTGCCAGTAGTATCCCACCGTGGGTAGCGGGAGAAGATCATGAGCAGTTCTTC.

This clone has only one observation. The chain links TRBV29-1 to TRBJ1-1, with 10 bases fitting TRBD1. Trimming cost V 7 bases and J 3 bases; bases outside gene matches: 5. CDR3 size: 13 residues. Germline V lookup: CDR1 SQVTM, CDR2 ANQGSEA. CDR3 DNA sequence: TGCAGCGCAATCGGACAGGGGGACACTGAAGCTTTCTTT. It is translated as CSAIGQGDTEAFF.

This clone was detected only once. V usage is TRBV30 and J usage is TRBJ2-7; TRBD1 aligns across 7 bases. Trimming took 2 bases from V and 2 from J; bases not matched to a gene: 6. Germline CDR1 reads GTSNPN; CDR2 reads SVGIG (reference sequence). The CDR3 covers 14 residues. CDR3 DNA sequence: TGTGCCTGGAGTAAGGGGACAGAGACCTACGAGCAGTACTTC. Translated, it gives CAWSKGTETYEQYF.

The CDR3 sequence is CASSAEIGTGGNEQFF. CDR3 sequence (DNA): TGTGCCAGCAGCGCAGAGATAGGGACAGGGGGAAATGAGCAGTTCTTC. The V and J genes are TRBV9 and TRBJ2-1, with TRBD1 matching over 11 bases. Per germline, CDR1 SGDLS and CDR2 YYNGEE. This CDR3 has 16 amino acids. The V gene end was trimmed by 3 bases and the J gene end by 7 bases; junction bases not matched to a gene: 9. Using reference TRBV9 and TRBJ2-1 for the parts outside the CDR3, the full variable domain is DSGVTQTPKHLITATGQRVTLRCSPRSGDLSVYWYQQSLDQGLQFLIQYYNGEERAKGNILERFSAQQFPDLHSELNLSSLELGDSALYFCASSAEIGTGGNEQFFGPGTRLTVL.

This chain joins TRBV5-1 and TRBJ1-2; D is unresolved. V lost 2 bases and J 8 bases, leaving 16 bases between the germline ends. Per germline, CDR1 SGHRS and CDR2 YFSETQ. This CDR3 is 14 amino acids long. This chain's CDR3 is CASSFSGETPGYTF. In DNA form, the CDR3 reads TGCGCCAGCAGCTTTAGTGGGGAGACGCCGGGCTACACCTTC. Drawing the rest from reference TRBV5-1 and TRBJ1-2, the complete variable domain is KAGVTQTPRYLIKTRGQQVTLSCSPISGHRSVSWYQQTPGQGLQFLFEYFSETQRNKGNFPGRFSGRQFSNSRSEMNVSTLELGDSALYLCASSFSGETPGYTFGSGTRLTVV.